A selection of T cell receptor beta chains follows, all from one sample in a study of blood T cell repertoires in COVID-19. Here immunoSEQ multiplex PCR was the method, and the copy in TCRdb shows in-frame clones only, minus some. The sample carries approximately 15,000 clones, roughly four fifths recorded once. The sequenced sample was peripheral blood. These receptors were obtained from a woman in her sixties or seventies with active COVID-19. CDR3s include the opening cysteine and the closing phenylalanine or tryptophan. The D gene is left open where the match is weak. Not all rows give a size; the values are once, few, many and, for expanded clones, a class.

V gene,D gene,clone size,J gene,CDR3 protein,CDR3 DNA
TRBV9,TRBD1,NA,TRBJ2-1,CASSVEGQLYNEQFF,TGTGCCAGCAGCGTAGAGGGACAGCTGTACAATGAGCAGTTCTTC
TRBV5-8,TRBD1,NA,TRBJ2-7,CASSLDGTGNYEQYF,TGTGCCAGCAGCTTGGACGGGACAGGGAACTACGAGCAGTACTTC
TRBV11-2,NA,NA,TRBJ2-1,CASSLVSTEQFF,TGTGCCAGCAGCTTAGTATCTACTGAGCAGTTCTTC
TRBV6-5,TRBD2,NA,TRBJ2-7,CASSYSGEGTYEQYF,TGTGCCAGCAGTTACTCAGGGGAGGGGACCTACGAGCAGTACTTC
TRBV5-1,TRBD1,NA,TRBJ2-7,CASSREGTGSYEQYF,TGCGCCAGCAGCCGCGAAGGGACAGGGAGCTACGAGCAGTACTTC
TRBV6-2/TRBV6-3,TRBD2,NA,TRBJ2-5,CASSYGAGEVETQYF,TGTGCCAGCAGTTACGGGGCGGGAGAGGTGGAGACCCAGTACTTC
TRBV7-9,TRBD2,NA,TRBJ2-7,CASSLARVAGSYEQYF,TGTGCCAGCAGCTTAGCGCGGGTAGCGGGGTCCTACGAGCAGTACTTC
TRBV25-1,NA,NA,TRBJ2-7,CASSVGVEQYF,TGTGCCAGCAGTGTAGGAGTAGAGCAGTACTTC
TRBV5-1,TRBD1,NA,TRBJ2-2,CASSLVGQQNTGELFF,TGCGCCAGCAGCTTGGTGGGACAGCAGAACACCGGGGAGCTGTTTTTT
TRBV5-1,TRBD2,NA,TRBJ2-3,CASSLVLAGSFTDTQYF,TGCGCCAGCAGCTTGGTACTAGCGGGCTCATTTACAGATACGCAGTATTTT
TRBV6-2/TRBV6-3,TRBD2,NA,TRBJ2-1,CASSPWRPASGIYNEQFF,TGTGCCAGCAGCCCATGGCGCCCCGCTAGCGGGATCTACAATGAGCAGTTCTTC
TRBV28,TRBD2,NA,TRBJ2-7,CASSGGGSYEQYF,TGTGCCAGCAGTGGGGGAGGGAGCTACGAGCAGTACTTC
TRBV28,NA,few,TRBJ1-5,CASSHRSGGVVNQPQHF,TGTGCCAGCAGTCACCGGAGCGGTGGTGTCGTCAATCAGCCCCAGCATTTT
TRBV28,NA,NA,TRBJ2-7,CASRPRGSTYEQYF,TGTGCCAGCAGGCCACGCGGGTCTACCTACGAGCAGTACTTC
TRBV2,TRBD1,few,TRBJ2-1,CASSGDRGNEQFF,TGTGCCAGCAGTGGGGACAGGGGGAATGAGCAGTTCTTC
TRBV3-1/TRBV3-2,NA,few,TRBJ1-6,CASSQSGSGTPLHF,TGTGCCAGCAGCCAAAGCGGCTCCGGGACTCCCCTCCACTTT
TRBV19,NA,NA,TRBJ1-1,CASSIGPVNTEAFF,TGTGCCAGTAGTATTGGCCCAGTGAACACTGAAGCTTTCTTT
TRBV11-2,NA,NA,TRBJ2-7,CASSLDSVSYEQYF,TGTGCCAGCAGCTTAGATTCAGTCTCCTACGAGCAGTACTTC
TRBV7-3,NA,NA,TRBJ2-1,CASSRGYDNEQFF,TGTGCCAGCAGCCGGGGGTATGACAATGAGCAGTTCTTC
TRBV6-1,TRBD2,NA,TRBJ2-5,CASSEARGLVRETQYF,TGTGCCAGCAGTGAAGCGCGGGGACTAGTCAGAGAGACCCAGTACTTC
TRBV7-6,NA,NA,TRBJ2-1,CASSREQGELALDALDEQFF,TGTGCCAGCAGCCGGGAACAGGGAGAGCTAGCACTCGATGCGTTGGATGAGCAGTTCTTC
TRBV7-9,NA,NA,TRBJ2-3,CASSPDIAGSSTDTQYF,TGTGCCAGCAGCCCGGATATCGCGGGTTCTAGCACAGATACGCAGTATTTT
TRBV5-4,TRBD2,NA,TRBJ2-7,CASSSDSLATYEQYF,TGTGCCAGCAGCTCTGACTCACTAGCGACGTACGAGCAGTACTTC
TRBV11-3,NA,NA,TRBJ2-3,CASSRGGTDTQYF,TGTGCCAGCAGCAGGGGTGGCACAGATACGCAGTATTTT
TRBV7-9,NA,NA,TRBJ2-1,CASSPLFKRADEQFF,TGTGCCAGCAGTCCACTGTTCAAGCGGGCGGATGAGCAGTTCTTC
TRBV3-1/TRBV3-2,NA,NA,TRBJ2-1,CASSQDSGFGNEQFF,TGTGCCAGCAGCCAAGATTCGGGTTTCGGGAATGAGCAGTTCTTC
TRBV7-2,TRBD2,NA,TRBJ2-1,CASSPTSGVSYNEQFF,TGTGCCAGCAGCCCGACTAGCGGGGTCTCCTACAATGAGCAGTTCTTC
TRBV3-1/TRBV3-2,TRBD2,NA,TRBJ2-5,CASSPKREREETQYF,TGTGCCAGCAGCCCCAAGCGGGAAAGGGAAGAGACCCAGTACTTC